What follows is one TCR beta chain and its context. What it recognizes is unknown. This specimen belongs to a study of shared clonotypes between healthy human individuals. This CDR3 has 15 residues. The junction had 5 bases not matched to a gene; V was cut back by 1 base and J by 4 bases. CDR1 and CDR2 from the germline V gene are SEHNR and FQNEAQ (reference sequence). Some clones are missing from TCRdb's copy, which holds only in-frame ones; the method was immunoSEQ multiplex PCR. There are 2 million to 3 million clones in the sample; roughly 93% occur only once, and roughly 0.36% lies in the top ten. Whole-study results and caveats: Shared across a few donors were around 5% of the naive CD4 clonotypes.

This sequence joins TRBV7-9 and TRBJ2-5; 8 bases align to TRBD1. Sample: naive CD4+ T cells from PBMCs. The subset: CD45RA+ positively selected. The receptor's source is a man between 18 and 35 years old in good health. Some clones in this sample may be carry-over from other donors' samples. The CDR3 bases are TGTGCCAGCAGCTTAGGCAGGGGGCCCGGAGAGACCCAGTACTTC. Amino acids: CASSLGRGPGETQYF. The full variable domain, its missing parts supplied by reference TRBV7-9 and TRBJ2-5, is DTGVSQNPRHKITKRGQNVTFRCDPISEHNRLYWYRQTLGQGPEFLTYFQNEAQLEKSRLLSDRFSAERPKGSFSTLEIQRTEQGDSAMYLCASSLGRGPGETQYFGPGTRLLVL.